The entry that follows covers one T cell receptor beta chain sequence. This entry is derived from a study of OX40 agonist ivuxolimab in advanced cancers. Study as a whole: Mean age approximately 66 years, range roughly 20 to 85; around 80% male.

Generated by immunoSEQ multiplex PCR, the TCRdb table keeps only in-frame clones and is missing some. This sample has roughly 70,000 clones, with approximately 81% found just once. In germline, CDR1 is LNHDA, CDR2 SQIVND (reference sequence). The CDR3 spans 15 residues. V was pared by 4 bases and J by 2 bases, with 13 bases between. The chain employs TRBV19 and TRBJ2-3; D could derive from TRBD1 or TRBD2 (6 bases each). Specimen: CD4+ or CD8+ T cells sorted from blood, collected in a trial of the OX40 agonist ivuxolimab. This receptor was obtained from an adult with an advanced solid tumor such as melanoma, head and neck, liver or kidney cancer. CDR3 coding DNA: TGTGCCAGTAGTACACGCGGGACACACACAGATACGCAGTATTTT. This gives the protein CASSTRGTHTDTQYF.